This passage covers 10 T cell receptor beta chains from one sample sequenced in a study of cytomegalovirus exposure and HLA in healthy donors. In the PCR, 60 Vbeta and 13 Jbeta primers were used. Some clones are missing from TCRdb's copy, which holds only in-frame ones; the method was immunoSEQ multiplex PCR. The sample shows under 200,000 clones, roughly 80% of them seen only once. Sequenced: PBMCs. Every receptor here comes from a man aged 45-65 years in good health and CMV-seropositive.

This clone occurred once. This chain joins TRBV7-2 and TRBJ1-1; D gene uncertain. The CDR3 spans 14 residues. Germline CDR1 reads SGHTA; CDR2 reads FQGNSA. Trimming removed 1 base from V and 4 bases from J, with 10 bases in between. The CDR3 DNA reads as TGTGCCAGCAGCTTAGAGGGAGTTGCCACTGAAGCTTTCTTT. Protein: CASSLEGVATEAFF.

The chain uses TRBV18 and TRBJ2-7; TRBD2 is a possible D gene (5 bases). Trimming took 4 bases from V and 6 from J, leaving 13 bases between them. CDR1 KGHSH and CDR2 LQKENI come from the germline V gene. This CDR3 is built from 13 residues. The CDR3 DNA follows: TGTGCCAGCTCACAAGTCGGGGAAGGCGAGCAGTACTTC. The encoded protein is CASSQVGEGEQYF.

This clone was recorded once. This chain joins TRBV11-2 and TRBJ1-5; D remains ambiguous. Germline V gene lookup returns CDR1 SGHAT and CDR2 FQNNGV. The CDR3 runs 14 residues. Trimming left V 1 base short and J 3 bases short, with 7 bases between. The CDR3 sequence is CASSLAGDNQPQHF. In DNA form, the CDR3 reads TGTGCCAGCAGCTTAGCCGGGGACAATCAGCCCCAGCATTTT.

The chain combines TRBV27 with TRBJ1-5; 8 bases are shared with TRBD1. Looked up from germline, CDR1 is MNHEY and CDR2 is SMNVEV (reference sequence). V trimming: 5 bases; J trimming: 3 bases; junction bases outside the gene matches: 9. The CDR3 is made up of 16 amino acids. The CDR3 sequence: CASSPRTGQINQPQHF. The CDR3 nucleotides are TGTGCCAGCAGTCCCCGGACAGGGCAGATCAATCAGCCCCAGCATTTT.

The chain recombines TRBV5-6 with TRBJ1-2, with D perhaps TRBD1 (5 bases). Trimming shortened V by 0 bases and J by 8 bases, and 20 bases separated the two germline ends. Per the germline V gene, CDR1 is SGHDT and CDR2 is YYEEEE. The length of the CDR3 is 16 residues. Written as DNA, the CDR3 is TGTGCCAGCAGCTTGGGGCAGGGAAATCTCAACGGGGGCTACACCTTC. Protein: CASSLGQGNLNGGYTF.

A note on this clone: Other DNA sequences of this sample code for an identical CDR3. The rearrangement links TRBV7-8 to TRBJ2-2, with D unclear. Trimming took off 4 bases at V and 2 bases at J, with 8 bases between the two ends. The CDR3 spans 14 residues. The germline CDR1 and CDR2 sequences are SGHVS and FQNEAQ. CDR3 nucleotide sequence: TGTGCCAGCAGCTCCTTGGCAAACACCGGGGAGCTGTTTTTT. Protein sequence: CASSSLANTGELFF.

This clone was observed a few times. This chain connects TRBV6-1 to TRBJ1-5; unclear D gene. The CDR3 is made up of 15 amino acids. V lost 2 bases and J 6 bases, leaving 14 bases between the germline ends. The germline V gene encodes CDR1 MNHNS and CDR2 SASEGT. CDR3 in DNA: TGTGCCAGCAGTGAACTAAACGCGAGGGCTCAGCCCCAGCATTTT. Its translation: CASSELNARAQPQHF.

The chain has TRBV7-8 and TRBJ2-2; 7 nucleotides align to TRBD1. V trimming: 5 bases; J trimming: 1 base; junction bases outside the gene matches: 7. This CDR3 is 16 amino acids long. Per the germline V gene, CDR1 is SGHVS and CDR2 is FQNEAQ. The CDR3 region is CASSPYRGLNTGELFF. The CDR3 nucleotides are TGTGCCAGCAGCCCATACAGGGGTTTGAACACCGGGGAGCTGTTTTTT. Using reference TRBV7-8 and TRBJ2-2 for the parts outside the CDR3, the full variable domain is GAGVSQSPRYKVAKRGQDVALRCDPISGHVSLFWYQQALGQGPEFLTYFQNEAQLDKSGLPSDRFFAERPEGSVSTLKIQRTQQEDSAVYLCASSPYRGLNTGELFFGEGSRLTVL.

The chain employs TRBV7-9 and TRBJ1-2, with 8 positions matching TRBD1. The germline CDR1 and CDR2 sequences are SEHNR and FQNEAQ (reference sequence). The CDR3 extends over 13 amino acids. The V and J ends lost 6 bases and 4 bases, in that order; junction bases with no gene match: 4. CDR3 DNA: TGTGCCAGCAGATGGGACAGGTCCTATGGCTACACCTTC. This encodes CASRWDRSYGYTF.

The rearrangement joins TRBV6-1 to TRBJ2-7; possible D gene TRBD1, 6 bases. The CDR3 consists of 16 residues. Trimming cost V 0 bases and J 3 bases, with 15 bases left between them. Germline V gene data show CDR1 as MNHNS and CDR2 as SASEGT. As DNA, the CDR3 is TGTGCCAGCAGTGAAGCGTGGCCCGGGACAATCTACGAGCAGTACTTC. Translated, it gives CASSEAWPGTIYEQYF.